This record covers a single TCR beta chain. The CDR3 is made up of 15 amino acids. Germline V CDR1 and CDR2: PRHDT, FYEKMQ (reference sequence). With 0 bases removed from V and 5 bases from J, the gap between germline ends came to 11 bases. These data are taken from a study of Ad26.COV2.S vaccination and SARS-CoV-2 variants. Here immunoSEQ multiplex PCR was the method, and the copy in TCRdb shows in-frame clones only, minus some. The sample carries approximately 500,000 clones, 70% to 90% recorded once. Treatment reported: roughly 20 received Ad26.COV2.S at low or high dose, single or two shots; five or six received placebo; per-sample allocation not given. On day 63 after the first injection, vaccine and placebo recipients gave samples.

The receptor was derived from a person between 18 and 65 years old who received the Ad26.COV2.S COVID-19 vaccine or a placebo. This material consisted of peripheral blood, taken in a trial of Ad26.COV2.S vaccine versus placebo. The V call is TRBV13, the J call TRBJ2-1; D call uncertain. CDR3 amino acids: CASSLGPQINNEQFF. As DNA, the CDR3 is TGTGCCAGCAGCTTAGGGCCTCAAATCAACAATGAGCAGTTCTTC.